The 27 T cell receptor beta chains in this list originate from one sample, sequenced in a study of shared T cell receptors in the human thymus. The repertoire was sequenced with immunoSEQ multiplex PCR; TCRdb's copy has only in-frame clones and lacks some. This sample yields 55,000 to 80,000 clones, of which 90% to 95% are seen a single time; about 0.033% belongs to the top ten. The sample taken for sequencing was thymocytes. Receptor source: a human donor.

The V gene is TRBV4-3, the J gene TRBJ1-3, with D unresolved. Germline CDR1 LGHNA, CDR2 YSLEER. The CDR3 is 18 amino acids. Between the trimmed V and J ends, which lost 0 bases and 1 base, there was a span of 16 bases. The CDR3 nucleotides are TGCGCCAGCAGCCAAGATCAGCGGGTCGGAAGGTCTGGAAACACCATATATTTT. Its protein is CASSQDQRVGRSGNTIYF.

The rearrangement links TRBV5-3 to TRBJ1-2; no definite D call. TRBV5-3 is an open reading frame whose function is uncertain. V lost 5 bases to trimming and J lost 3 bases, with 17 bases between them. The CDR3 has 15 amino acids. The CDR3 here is CARSPTPPLDYGYTF. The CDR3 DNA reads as TGTGCCAGAAGTCCAACCCCCCCCTTAGACTATGGCTACACCTTC.

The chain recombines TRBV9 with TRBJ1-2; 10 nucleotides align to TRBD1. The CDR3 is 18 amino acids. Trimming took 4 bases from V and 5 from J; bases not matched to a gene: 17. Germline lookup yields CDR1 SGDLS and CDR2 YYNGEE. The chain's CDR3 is CASSSHIIDRGRGYGYTF. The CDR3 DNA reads TGTGCCAGCAGCTCCCACATAATCGACAGGGGGCGGGGGTATGGCTACACCTTC.

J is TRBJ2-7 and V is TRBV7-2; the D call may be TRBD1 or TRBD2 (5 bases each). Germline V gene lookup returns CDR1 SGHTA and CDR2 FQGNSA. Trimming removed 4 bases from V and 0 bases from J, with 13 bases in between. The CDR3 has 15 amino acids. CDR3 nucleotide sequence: TGTGCCAGCAGCTCCGGGGCCGAGATCTCCTACGAGCAGTACTTC. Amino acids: CASSSGAEISYEQYF.

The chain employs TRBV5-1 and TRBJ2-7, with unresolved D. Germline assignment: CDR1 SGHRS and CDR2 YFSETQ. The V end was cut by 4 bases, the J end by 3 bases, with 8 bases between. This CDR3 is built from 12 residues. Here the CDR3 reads CASSTTGYEQYF. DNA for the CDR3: TGCGCCAGCAGCACGACTGGCTACGAGCAGTACTTC.

The CDR3, as DNA: TGCGCCAGCAGCTTATACCAGGCTAACTATGGCTACACCTTC. It specifies CASSLYQANYGYTF. The chain is built from TRBV5-1 and TRBJ1-2; the D is unclear. CDR3 length: 14 amino acids. The germline CDR1 and CDR2 sequences are SGHRS and YFSETQ. V dropped 2 bases and J dropped 0 bases, with 8 bases sitting between them.

CDR3 residues: CASSITDLGTGYGRINQPQHF. CDR3 coding DNA: TGTGCCAGTAGTATAACGGATCTAGGGACAGGGTACGGTCGGATAAATCAGCCCCAGCATTTT. V is TRBV19 and J is TRBJ1-5, with 9 positions matching TRBD1. Germline loops: CDR1 LNHDA, CDR2 SQIVND (reference sequence). V shed 2 bases and J 4 bases; nucleotides not matched to a gene: 21. This CDR3 is 21 amino acids long. The entire variable domain, with the rest obtained from reference TRBV19 and TRBJ1-5, is as follows: DGGITQSPKYLFRKEGQNVTLSCEQNLNHDAMYWYRQDPGQGLRLIYYSQIVNDFQKGDIAEGYSVSREKKESFPLTVTSAQKNPTAFYLCASSITDLGTGYGRINQPQHFGDGTRLSIL.

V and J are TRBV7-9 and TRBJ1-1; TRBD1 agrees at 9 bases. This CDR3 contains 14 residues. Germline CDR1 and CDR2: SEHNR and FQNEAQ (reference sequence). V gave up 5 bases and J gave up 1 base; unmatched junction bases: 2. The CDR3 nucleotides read TGTGCCAGCAGCACGGACAGGGGGAACACTGAAGCTTTCTTT. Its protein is CASSTDRGNTEAFF.

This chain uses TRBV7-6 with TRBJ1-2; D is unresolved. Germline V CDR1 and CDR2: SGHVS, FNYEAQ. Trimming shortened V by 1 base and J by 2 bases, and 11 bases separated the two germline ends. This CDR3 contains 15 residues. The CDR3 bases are TGTGCCAGCAGCTTAGGTCGAGGACGGAACTATGGCTACACCTTC. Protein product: CASSLGRGRNYGYTF.

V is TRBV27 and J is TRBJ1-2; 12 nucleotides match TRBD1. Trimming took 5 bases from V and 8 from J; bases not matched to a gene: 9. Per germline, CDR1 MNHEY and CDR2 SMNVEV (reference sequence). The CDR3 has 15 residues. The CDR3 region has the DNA TGTGCCAGCAGTCCCGGGACAGGGGGCTTAAAGGGCTACACCTTC. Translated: CASSPGTGGLKGYTF.

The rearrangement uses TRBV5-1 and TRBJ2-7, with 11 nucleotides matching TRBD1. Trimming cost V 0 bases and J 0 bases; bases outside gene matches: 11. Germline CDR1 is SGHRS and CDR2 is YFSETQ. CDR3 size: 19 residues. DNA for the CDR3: TGCGCCAGCAGCTTGGAGGACGGGGGACAGGGGGAAGCCTCCTACGAGCAGTACTTC. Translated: CASSLEDGGQGEASYEQYF.

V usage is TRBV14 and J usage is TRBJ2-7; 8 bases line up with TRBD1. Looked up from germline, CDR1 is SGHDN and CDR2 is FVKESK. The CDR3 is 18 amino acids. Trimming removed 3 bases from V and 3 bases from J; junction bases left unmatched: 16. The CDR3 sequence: CASSQRDESTGANYEQYF. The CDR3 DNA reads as TGTGCCAGCAGCCAGAGGGATGAATCGACAGGGGCAAACTACGAGCAGTACTTC.

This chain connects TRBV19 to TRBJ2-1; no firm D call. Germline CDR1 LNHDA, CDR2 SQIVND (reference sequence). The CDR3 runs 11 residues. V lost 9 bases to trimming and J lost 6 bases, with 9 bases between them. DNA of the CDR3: TGTGCCAGCCAAGAGAGCAATGAGCAGTTCTTC. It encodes CASQESNEQFF.

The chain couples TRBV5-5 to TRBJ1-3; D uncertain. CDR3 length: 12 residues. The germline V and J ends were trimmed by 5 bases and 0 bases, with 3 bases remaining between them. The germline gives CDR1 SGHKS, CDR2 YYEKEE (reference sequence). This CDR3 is CASRDSGNTIYF. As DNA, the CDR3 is TGTGCCAGCAGGGACTCTGGAAACACCATATATTTT.

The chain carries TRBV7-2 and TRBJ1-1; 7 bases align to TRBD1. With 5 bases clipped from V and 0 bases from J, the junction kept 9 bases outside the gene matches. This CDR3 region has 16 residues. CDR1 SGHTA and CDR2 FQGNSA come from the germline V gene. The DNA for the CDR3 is TGTGCCAGCAGCCAGCCCAGGGGGGACCTGAACACTGAAGCTTTCTTT. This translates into CASSQPRGDLNTEAFF.

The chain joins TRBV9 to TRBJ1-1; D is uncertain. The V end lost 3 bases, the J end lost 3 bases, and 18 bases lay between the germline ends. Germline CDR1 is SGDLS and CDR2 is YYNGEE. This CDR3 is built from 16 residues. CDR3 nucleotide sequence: TGTGCCAGCAGCGCCCTTGCCGGGCACTGGGACACTGAAGCTTTCTTT. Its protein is CASSALAGHWDTEAFF.

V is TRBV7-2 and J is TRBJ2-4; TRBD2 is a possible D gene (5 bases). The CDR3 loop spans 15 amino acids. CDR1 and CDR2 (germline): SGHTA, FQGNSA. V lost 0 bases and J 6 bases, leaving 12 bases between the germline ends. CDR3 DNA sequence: TGTGCCAGCAGCTTAGCGTATGAGGGTGGAAACATTCAGTACTTC. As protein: CASSLAYEGGNIQYF.

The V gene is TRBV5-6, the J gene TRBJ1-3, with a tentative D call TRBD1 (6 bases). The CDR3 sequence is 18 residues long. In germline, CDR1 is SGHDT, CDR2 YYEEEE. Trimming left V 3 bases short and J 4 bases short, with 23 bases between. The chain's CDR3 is CASSSHTPNREEGNTIYF. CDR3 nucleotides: TGTGCCAGCAGCTCTCACACTCCAAACAGGGAGGAGGGAAACACCATATATTTT.

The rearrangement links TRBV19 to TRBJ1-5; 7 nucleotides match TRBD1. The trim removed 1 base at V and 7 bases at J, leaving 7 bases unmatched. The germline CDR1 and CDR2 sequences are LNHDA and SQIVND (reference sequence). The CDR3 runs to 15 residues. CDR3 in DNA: TGTGCCAGTAGTATAGCAGAGACAGGGTCCCAGCCCCAGCATTTT. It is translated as CASSIAETGSQPQHF.

The CDR3, as DNA: TGTGCCAGCAGCTACTGGGAAGTTGGAAACCTCTACGAGCAGTACTTC. It encodes CASSYWEVGNLYEQYF. J is TRBJ2-7 and V is TRBV5-4; D is undetermined. This CDR3 has 16 amino acids. Germline V CDR1 and CDR2: SGHNT, YYREEE (reference sequence). Trimming stripped 3 bases from V and 3 bases from J, with 19 bases between.

CDR3 loop: CASSLGSGLAKNIQYF. DNA of the CDR3: TGCGCCAGCAGCTTGGGTAGCGGATTAGCCAAAAACATTCAGTACTTC. The gene calls are TRBV5-1 and TRBJ2-4, with D maybe TRBD2 (6 bases). This CDR3 comprises 16 residues. The germline CDR1 and CDR2 sequences are SGHRS and YFSETQ. Trimming pared 0 bases from V and 0 bases from J, leaving 10 bases between. Full variable domain (outside the CDR3, taken from reference TRBV5-1 and TRBJ2-4): KAGVTQTPRYLIKTRGQQVTLSCSPISGHRSVSWYQQTPGQGLQFLFEYFSETQRNKGNFPGRFSGRQFSNSRSEMNVSTLELGDSALYLCASSLGSGLAKNIQYFGAGTRLSVL.

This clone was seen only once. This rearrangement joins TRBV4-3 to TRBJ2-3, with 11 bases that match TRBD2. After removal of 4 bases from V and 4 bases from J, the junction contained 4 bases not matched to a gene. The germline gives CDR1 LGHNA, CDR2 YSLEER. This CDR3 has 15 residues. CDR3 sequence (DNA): TGCGCCAGCAGCCGGGGACTAGCGGTAGCAGATACGCAGTATTTT. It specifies CASSRGLAVADTQYF.

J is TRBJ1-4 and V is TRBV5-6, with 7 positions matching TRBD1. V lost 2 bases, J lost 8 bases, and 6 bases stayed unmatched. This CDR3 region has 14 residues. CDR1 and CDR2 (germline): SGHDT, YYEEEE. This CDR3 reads CASSFPLDREKLFF. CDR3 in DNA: TGTGCCAGCAGCTTCCCCTTGGACAGGGAAAAACTGTTTTTT.

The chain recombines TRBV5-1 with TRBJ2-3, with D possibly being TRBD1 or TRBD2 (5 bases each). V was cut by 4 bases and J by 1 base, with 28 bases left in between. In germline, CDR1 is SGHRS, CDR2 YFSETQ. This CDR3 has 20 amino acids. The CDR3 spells CASSPTGLRGTYPGTDTQYF. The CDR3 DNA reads TGCGCCAGCAGCCCCACGGGTTTGAGGGGTACGTATCCTGGCACAGATACGCAGTATTTT.

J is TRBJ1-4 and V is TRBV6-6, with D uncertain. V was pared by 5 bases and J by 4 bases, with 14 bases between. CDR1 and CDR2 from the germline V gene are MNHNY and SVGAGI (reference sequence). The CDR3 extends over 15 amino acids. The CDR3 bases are TGTGCCAGCAGTGGTCCCGGGATCCATAATGAAAAACTGTTTTTT. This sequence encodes CASSGPGIHNEKLFF.

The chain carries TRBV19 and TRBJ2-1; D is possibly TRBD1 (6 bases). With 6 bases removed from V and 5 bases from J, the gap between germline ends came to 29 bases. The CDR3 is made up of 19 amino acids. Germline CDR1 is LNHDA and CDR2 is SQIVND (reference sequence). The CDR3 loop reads CASSPLGDTGVLKNNEQFF. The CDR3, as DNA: TGTGCCAGTAGCCCTCTAGGGGACACGGGTGTGTTGAAGAACAATGAGCAGTTCTTC. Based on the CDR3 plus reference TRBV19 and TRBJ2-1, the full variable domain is DGGITQSPKYLFRKEGQNVTLSCEQNLNHDAMYWYRQDPGQGLRLIYYSQIVNDFQKGDIAEGYSVSREKKESFPLTVTSAQKNPTAFYLCASSPLGDTGVLKNNEQFFGPGTRLTVL.

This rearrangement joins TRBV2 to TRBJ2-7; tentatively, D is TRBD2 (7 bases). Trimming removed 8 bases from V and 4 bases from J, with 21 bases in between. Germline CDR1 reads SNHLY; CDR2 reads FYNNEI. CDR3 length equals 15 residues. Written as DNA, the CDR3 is TGTGCCAGCGGCCCCCAGGCGGGGGCCCGGTACGAGCAGTACTTC. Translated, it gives CASGPQAGARYEQYF.